One sample yielded the 9 T cell receptor beta chains listed below, sequenced in a study of blood T cell repertoires in COVID-19. TCRdb keeps only in-frame clones here, not all; method: immunoSEQ multiplex PCR. Of fewer than 200,000 clones in the sample, around 88% were seen once. Sequencing was carried out using PBMCs or T cells enriched from blood (not recorded which). The receptors originated from a woman between 45 and 65 years old in a cohort exposed to, infected with or recovered from COVID-19 (not recorded which).

The DNA for the CDR3 is TGTGCCAGCACCTCTCATGGGCGCTCTGGTACCTTC. Amino acid sequence: CASTSHGRSGTF. This rearrangement joins TRBV28 to TRBJ1-2; D is unclear. CDR1 is MDHEN and CDR2 is SYDVKM in the germline V gene. Trimming stripped 7 bases from V and 14 bases from J, with 20 bases between. The CDR3 runs to 12 residues.

The chain uses TRBV24-1 and TRBJ2-1; TRBD2 matches 9 bases. V was clipped by 3 bases and J by 3 bases; unmatched bases: 2. Germline CDR1 KGHDR, CDR2 SFDVKD. The length of the CDR3 is 15 residues. CDR3 DNA sequence: TGTGCCACCAGTGATCGGACTAGCGTCTACAATGAGCAGTTCTTC. Translation gives CATSDRTSVYNEQFF.

The chain joins TRBV18 to TRBJ1-6; TRBD1 matches at 7 bases. The junction had 2 bases not matched to a gene; V was cut back by 0 bases and J by 9 bases. The CDR3 runs to 14 residues. Germline V gene sequence: CDR1 KGHSH, CDR2 LQKENI. The chain's CDR3 is CASSPPGQPSPLHF. Here the CDR3 DNA reads TGTGCCAGCTCACCACCGGGACAGCCTTCACCCCTCCACTTT.

In this sample, this clone turned up once. The chain uses TRBV6-2 or TRBV6-3 and TRBJ2-7, with 8 bases lining up with TRBD2. The germline CDR1 and CDR2 sequences are MNHEY and SVGEGT. This CDR3 spans 18 amino acids. V lost 2 bases and J lost 6; bases outside the gene matches: 18. The CDR3 DNA reads TGTGCCAGCAGTTACGGAGTCGCGGTTGGACTAGCCATCCTCGAGCAGTACTTC. Translating gives CASSYGVAVGLAILEQYF.

The J gene is TRBJ1-3, the V gene TRBV19; D remains unclear. This CDR3 region has 13 residues. Germline CDR1 is LNHDA and CDR2 is SQIVND (reference sequence). Trimming removed 3 bases at V and 1 base at J, with 4 bases between. The CDR3 bases are TGTGCCAGTAGTATCCGGTCTGGAAACACCATATATTTT. This encodes CASSIRSGNTIYF.

The J gene is TRBJ2-7, the V gene TRBV11-2; TRBD1 might be the D (5 bases). The V and J ends lost 8 bases and 0 bases respectively, with 11 bases between them. CDR3 length: 13 amino acids. Germline assignment: CDR1 SGHAT and CDR2 FQNNGV. The CDR3 DNA reads TGTGCCAGCCTAGACAGATCCTCCTACGAGCAGTACTTC. Protein: CASLDRSSYEQYF.

This clone showed up just a few times. The chain uses TRBV6-1 and TRBJ1-5; possible D gene TRBD1, 6 bases. CDR1 MNHNS and CDR2 SASEGT come from the germline V gene. CDR3 length: 13 residues. Trimming removed 7 bases from V and 8 bases from J, with 15 bases in between. The DNA for the CDR3 is TGTGCCAGCATCTCAGGGGCGCGTAAGCCCCAGCATTTT. Residues: CASISGARKPQHF.

The V gene is TRBV5-6, the J gene TRBJ2-4; 8 nucleotides line up with TRBD1. The germline V gene encodes CDR1 SGHDT and CDR2 YYEEEE. CDR3 length: 17 residues. V was clipped by 3 bases and J by 2 bases; unmatched bases: 10. The CDR3 spells CASSSLDRVLSKNIQYF. CDR3 nucleotides: TGTGCCAGCAGCTCACTGGACAGGGTACTTTCCAAAAACATTCAGTACTTC.

The chain combines TRBV6-4 with TRBJ2-3; 9 nucleotides agree with TRBD2. The J segment lost 6 bases and the V segment lost 0 bases, leaving 13 bases of the junction unmatched. CDR3 length: 18 residues. Germline V gene data show CDR1 as MRHNA and CDR2 as SNTAGT. Here the CDR3 reads CASSDSKLADAGGDTQYF. The CDR3 DNA follows: TGTGCCAGCAGTGACTCAAAACTAGCGGATGCGGGAGGGGATACGCAGTATTTT.